This is a list of T cell receptor beta chains from one sample in a study of control samples from healthy donors and cancer patients. The assay was immunoSEQ multiplex PCR, and TCRdb's table has in-frame clones only and misses some. The sample includes about 85,000 clones, roughly 89% seen only once; the top ten take roughly 7.2%. The sequenced sample consisted of blood. Receptor source: a woman aged 60 to 75 in good health. The CDR3 runs from the conserved cysteine through the conserved F or W. Each record gives: J gene, D gene, V gene, clone size, CDR3 DNA, CDR3 protein. D genes are given only for firm matches. Not every row has a clone size; where given, it reads once, few, many or a size class.

TRBJ2-3 TRBD1 TRBV6-4 NA TGTGCCAGCAGTGACCAGGGGGCGTCAGATACGCAGTATTTT CASSDQGASDTQYF
TRBJ1-6 NA TRBV27 once TGTGCCAGCAGTTTATCCCAGAGTTCACCCCTCCACTTT CASSLSQSSPLHF
TRBJ1-1 NA TRBV6-6 NA TGTGCCAGCAGTTACTTCCCGGGGGCTGGGAACACTGAAGCTTTCTTT CASSYFPGAGNTEAFF
TRBJ1-1 NA TRBV20-1 NA TGCAGTGCTAGATTGGGTAGGGAGGCTTTCTTT CSARLGREAFF
TRBJ2-7 TRBD1 TRBV28 NA TGTGCCAGCAGTCCTACCTCGGGACAGGGCTCCTACGAGCAGTACTTC CASSPTSGQGSYEQYF
TRBJ2-6 TRBD1 TRBV19 NA TGTGCCAGTAGCCGGGACAGATCTGGGGCCAACGTCCTGACTTTC CASSRDRSGANVLTF
TRBJ1-1 NA TRBV29-1 NA TGCAGCGCCTTCCAGGGGAAGAGCACTGAAGCTTTCTTT CSAFQGKSTEAFF
TRBJ1-1 NA TRBV7-9 NA TGTGCCAGCAGCCCCAGCCATGAAGCTTTCTTT CASSPSHEAFF
TRBJ1-1 NA TRBV6-1 once TGTGCCAGCAGTGAACCCCACAGGAACACTGAAGCTTTCTTT CASSEPHRNTEAFF
TRBJ1-1 NA TRBV7-9 NA TGTGCCAGCAGCTTAACGGGGGGAGGCACTGAAGCTTTCTTT CASSLTGGGTEAFF
TRBJ1-4 NA TRBV27 NA TGTGCCAGCAGTTTTGTGGGGAATGAAAAACTGTTTTTT CASSFVGNEKLFF
TRBJ2-2 NA TRBV7-3 NA TGTGCCAGCAGCTCCCTGAACACCGGGGAGCTGTTTTTT CASSSLNTGELFF
TRBJ2-6 NA TRBV5-8 NA TGTGCCAGCAGTCAGTTCTCTGGGGCCAACGTCCTGACTTTC CASSQFSGANVLTF
TRBJ1-2 NA TRBV2 NA TGTGCCAGCAGGAAGGGGGTGTACTATGGCTACACCTTC CASRKGVYYGYTF
TRBJ1-2 NA TRBV29-1 NA TGCAGCGGCGGCACACCTCGAGGCTACACCTTC CSGGTPRGYTF
TRBJ2-5 TRBD2 TRBV2 NA TGTGCCAGCAGTGTGCGGACTAGCGGGGGAGAGACCCAGTACTTC CASSVRTSGGETQYF
TRBJ2-1 NA TRBV5-1 NA TGCGCCAGCAGCTTGGAAGGGGTGAGCTACAATGAGCAGTTCTTC CASSLEGVSYNEQFF
TRBJ2-1 NA TRBV6-2/TRBV6-3 NA TGTGCCAGCAGTTACTCCTCCGGGACTGTCAATGAGCAGTTCTTC CASSYSSGTVNEQFF
TRBJ2-7 NA TRBV18 NA TGTGCCAGCTCACCCCCCGAGAACCCCTACGAGCAGTACTTC CASSPPENPYEQYF
TRBJ2-3 NA TRBV4-1 NA TGCGCCAGCAGCCAAGACGAGGGACTCGACGATACGCAGTATTTT CASSQDEGLDDTQYF
TRBJ2-6 NA TRBV2 NA TGTGCCAGCAGTGAAGACCGCTCTGGGGCCAACGTCCTGACTTTC CASSEDRSGANVLTF
TRBJ1-1 NA TRBV7-6 NA TGTGCCAGCAGCTTAGAACGGGCGGGGAACACTGAAGCTTTCTTT CASSLERAGNTEAFF
TRBJ2-1 TRBD2 TRBV29-1 once TGCAGCGTTCGGACCGGGACTAGCTCCTCCTACAATGAGCAGTTCTTC CSVRTGTSSSYNEQFF
TRBJ2-7 NA TRBV2 NA TGTGCCAGCAGCGATAGGCCCCTAGACGAGCAGTACTTC CASSDRPLDEQYF
TRBJ2-3 TRBD2 TRBV18 NA TGTGCCAGCTCACCAGCCGGGACTAGCGGGGCAGATACGCAGTATTTT CASSPAGTSGADTQYF
TRBJ1-2 TRBD1 TRBV6-6 NA TGTGCCAGCAGCCCCGGGACAGGGGGCTCCCTTTATGGCTACACCTTC CASSPGTGGSLYGYTF
TRBJ2-5 NA TRBV5-5 NA TGTGCCAGCAGCCCCTCGGGGGGCAGCCGGGAGACCCAGTACTTC CASSPSGGSRETQYF
TRBJ1-2 TRBD1 TRBV4-3 NA TGCGCCAGCAGCCAAAGACAGGGGAAAGGGTATGGCTACACCTTC CASSQRQGKGYGYTF
TRBJ1-5 NA TRBV28 NA TGTGCCAGCAGTTCGAATGTGCGGGGGGCGTATCAGCCCCAGCATTTT CASSSNVRGAYQPQHF
TRBJ1-1 NA TRBV10-3 medium-sized TGTGCCATCAGTGAGGGGGGCTTTAACACTGAAGCTTTCTTT CAISEGGFNTEAFF
TRBJ1-3 NA TRBV5-4 few TGTGCCAGCAGCAAATCGACAGCTTTCGCTGGAAACACCATATATTTT CASSKSTAFAGNTIYF
TRBJ2-2 TRBD1 TRBV5-4 NA TGTGCCAGCAGCCCCCGACAGGGGGCGTCCACCGGGGAGCTGTTTTTT CASSPRQGASTGELFF
TRBJ1-2 NA TRBV6-6 NA TGTGCCAGCAGCCTCCCGGGCGTAAACTATGGCTACACCTTC CASSLPGVNYGYTF
TRBJ2-7 NA TRBV27 few TGTGCCAGCAGTTTATCGGTAGGGTCCTACGAGCAGTACTTC CASSLSVGSYEQYF
TRBJ2-1 NA TRBV6-4 NA TGTGCCAGCAGTGAATCGGGGGACAATGAGCAGTTCTTC CASSESGDNEQFF
TRBJ1-6 TRBD1 TRBV13 once TGTGCCAGCAGCCCCCGGGACAGTAATTCACCCCTCCACTTT CASSPRDSNSPLHF
TRBJ2-1 NA TRBV7-2 NA TGTGCCAGCAGCCGGCTAGCCGCGAGGAATGAGCAGTTCTTC CASSRLAARNEQFF